The following is a TCR beta chain sequence with its context. No antigen is known for it. The sample originates from a study of T cell responses to AZD1222 COVID-19 vaccine. Measured with immunoSEQ multiplex PCR; TCRdb has only the in-frame clones, and not every one. The table lists some 96,000 clones, 85% to 90% of them singletons. Study outcomes and limitations: Epitopes outside B.1.351 and B.1.1.7 mutated regions reportedly drew nearly half of spike TCRs.

V lost 4 bases and J lost 2, with 16 bases in between. This CDR3 contains 16 residues. Germline CDR1 reads MNHEY; CDR2 reads SMNVEV (reference sequence). This clonotype was obtained from an adult in good health. Sequences were derived from peripheral blood, sampled on day 0 of AZD1222 vaccination. The V gene is TRBV27, the J gene TRBJ2-3; D is uncertain. DNA for the CDR3: TGTGCCAGCAGTTCTCCAACCGGGCCCGACACAGATACGCAGTATTTT. Its protein product is CASSSPTGPDTDTQYF.